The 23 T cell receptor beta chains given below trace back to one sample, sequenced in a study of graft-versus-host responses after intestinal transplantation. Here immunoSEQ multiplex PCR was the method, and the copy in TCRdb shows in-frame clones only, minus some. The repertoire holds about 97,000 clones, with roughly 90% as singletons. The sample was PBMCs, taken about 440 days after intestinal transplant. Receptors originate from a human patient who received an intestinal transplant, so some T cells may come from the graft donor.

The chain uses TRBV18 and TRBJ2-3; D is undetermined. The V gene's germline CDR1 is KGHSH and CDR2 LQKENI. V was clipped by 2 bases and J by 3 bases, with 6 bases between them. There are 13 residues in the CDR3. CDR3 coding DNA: TGTGCCAGCTCACCAGGGGTTACAGATACGCAGTATTTT. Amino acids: CASSPGVTDTQYF.

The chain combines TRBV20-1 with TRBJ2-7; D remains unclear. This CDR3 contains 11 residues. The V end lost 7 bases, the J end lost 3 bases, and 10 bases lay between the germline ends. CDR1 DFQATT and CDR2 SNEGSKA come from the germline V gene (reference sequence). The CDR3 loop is CSGLEVYEQYF. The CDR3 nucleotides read TGCAGTGGGCTAGAGGTCTACGAGCAGTACTTC.

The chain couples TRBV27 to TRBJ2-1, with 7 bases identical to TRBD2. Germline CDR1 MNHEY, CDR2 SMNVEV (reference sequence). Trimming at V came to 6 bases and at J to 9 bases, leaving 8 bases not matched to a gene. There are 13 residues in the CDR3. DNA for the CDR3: TGTGCCAGCAGCTGGGGGGGGACGGGTGAGCAGTTCTTC. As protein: CASSWGGTGEQFF.

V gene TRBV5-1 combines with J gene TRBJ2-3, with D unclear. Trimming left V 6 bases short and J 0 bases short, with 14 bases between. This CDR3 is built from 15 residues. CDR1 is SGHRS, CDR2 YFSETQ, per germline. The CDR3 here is CASNRLGYSTDTQYF. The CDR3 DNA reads TGCGCCAGCAACCGTTTGGGTTATAGCACAGATACGCAGTATTTT.

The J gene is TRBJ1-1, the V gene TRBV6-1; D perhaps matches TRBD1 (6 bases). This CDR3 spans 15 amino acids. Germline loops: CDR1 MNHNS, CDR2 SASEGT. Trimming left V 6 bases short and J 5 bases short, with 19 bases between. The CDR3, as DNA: TGTGCCAGCAGGGCGTTCAGGGGAGGGACGACTGAAGCTTTCTTT. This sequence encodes CASRAFRGGTTEAFF.

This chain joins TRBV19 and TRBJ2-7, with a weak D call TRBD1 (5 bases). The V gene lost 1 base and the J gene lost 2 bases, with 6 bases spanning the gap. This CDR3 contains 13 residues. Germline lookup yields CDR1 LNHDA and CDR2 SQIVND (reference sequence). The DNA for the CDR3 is TGTGCCAGTAGTATAGGCAGGGCCTACGAGCAGTACTTC. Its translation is CASSIGRAYEQYF.

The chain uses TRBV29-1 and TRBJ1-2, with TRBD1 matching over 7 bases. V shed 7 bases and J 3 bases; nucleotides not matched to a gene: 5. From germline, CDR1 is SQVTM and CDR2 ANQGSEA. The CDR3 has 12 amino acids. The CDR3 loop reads CSAPGGDYGYTF. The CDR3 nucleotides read TGCAGCGCCCCAGGGGGGGACTATGGCTACACCTTC. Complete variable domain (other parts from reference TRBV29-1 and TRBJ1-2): SAVISQKPSRDICQRGTSLTIQCQVDSQVTMMFWYRQQPGQSLTLIATANQGSEATYESGFVIDKFPISRPNLTFSTLTVSNMSPEDSSIYLCSAPGGDYGYTFGSGTRLTVV.

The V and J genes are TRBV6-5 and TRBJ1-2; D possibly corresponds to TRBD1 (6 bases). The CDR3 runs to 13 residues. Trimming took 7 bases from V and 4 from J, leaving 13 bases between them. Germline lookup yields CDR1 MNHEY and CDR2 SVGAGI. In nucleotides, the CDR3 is TGTGCCAGCACCCCGACAGGAGTCTATGGCTACACCTTC. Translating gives CASTPTGVYGYTF.

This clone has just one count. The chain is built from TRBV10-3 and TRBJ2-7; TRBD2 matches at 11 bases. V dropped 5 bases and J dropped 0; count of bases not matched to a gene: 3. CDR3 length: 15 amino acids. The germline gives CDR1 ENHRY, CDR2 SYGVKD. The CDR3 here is CAISSTSGDSYEQYF. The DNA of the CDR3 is TGTGCCATCAGTTCGACTAGCGGGGACTCCTACGAGCAGTACTTC.

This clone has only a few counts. CDR3 region: CASSLGGAGSPDTQYF. In DNA form, the CDR3 reads TGTGCCAGCAGCTTGGGCGGAGCGGGGTCCCCAGATACGCAGTATTTT. V gene TRBV5-4 combines with J gene TRBJ2-3, with TRBD2 identical over 7 bases. This CDR3 is 16 amino acids long. Germline V gene sequence: CDR1 SGHNT, CDR2 YYREEE (reference sequence). The J segment lost 4 bases and the V segment lost 0 bases, leaving 8 bases of the junction unmatched.

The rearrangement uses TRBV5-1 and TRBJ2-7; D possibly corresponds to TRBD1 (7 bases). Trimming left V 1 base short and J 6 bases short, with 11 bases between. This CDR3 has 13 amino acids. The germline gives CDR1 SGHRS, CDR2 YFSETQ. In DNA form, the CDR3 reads TGCGCCAGCAGCTTGAACAGGGGAGGCGAGCAGTACTTC. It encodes CASSLNRGGEQYF.

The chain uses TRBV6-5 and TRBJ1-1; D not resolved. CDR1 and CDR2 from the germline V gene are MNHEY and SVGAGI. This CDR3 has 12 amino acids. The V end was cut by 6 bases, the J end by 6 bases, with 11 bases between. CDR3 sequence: CASRGIVSEAFF. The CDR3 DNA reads TGTGCCAGCAGGGGGATAGTATCTGAAGCTTTCTTT.

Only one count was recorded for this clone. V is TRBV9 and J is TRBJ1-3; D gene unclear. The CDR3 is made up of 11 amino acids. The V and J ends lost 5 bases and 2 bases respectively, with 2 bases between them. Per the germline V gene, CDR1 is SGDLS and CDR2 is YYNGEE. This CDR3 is CASRAGNTIYF. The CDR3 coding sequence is TGTGCCAGCAGGGCTGGAAACACCATATATTTT.

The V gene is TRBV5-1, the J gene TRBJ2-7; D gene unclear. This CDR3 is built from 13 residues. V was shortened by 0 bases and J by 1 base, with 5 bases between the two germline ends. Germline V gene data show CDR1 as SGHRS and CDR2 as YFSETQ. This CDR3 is CASSLAQSYEQYF. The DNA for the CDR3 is TGCGCCAGCAGCTTGGCCCAATCCTACGAGCAGTACTTC.

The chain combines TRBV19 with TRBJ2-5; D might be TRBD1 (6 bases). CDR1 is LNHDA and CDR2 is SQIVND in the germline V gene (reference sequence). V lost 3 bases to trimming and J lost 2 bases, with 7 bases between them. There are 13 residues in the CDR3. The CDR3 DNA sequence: TGTGCCAGTAGTATGGGGGCTCAAGAGACCCAGTACTTC. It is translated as CASSMGAQETQYF.

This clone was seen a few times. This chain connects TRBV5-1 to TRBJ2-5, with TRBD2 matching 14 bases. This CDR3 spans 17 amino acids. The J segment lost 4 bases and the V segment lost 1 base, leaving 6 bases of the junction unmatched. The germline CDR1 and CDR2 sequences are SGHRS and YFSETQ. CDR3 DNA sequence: TGCGCCAGCAGCTTGCCTAGACTAGCGGGGGGGATAGAGACCCAGTACTTC. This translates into CASSLPRLAGGIETQYF.

CDR3 in amino acids: CASSTNSYEQYF. As DNA, the CDR3 is TGCGCCAGCAGCACCAACTCCTACGAGCAGTACTTC. J is TRBJ2-5 and V is TRBV5-1; D uncertain. The DNA matches TRBJ2-7 better at its end, which makes the J call doubtful. The CDR3 loop spans 12 amino acids. Germline V lookup: CDR1 SGHRS, CDR2 YFSETQ.

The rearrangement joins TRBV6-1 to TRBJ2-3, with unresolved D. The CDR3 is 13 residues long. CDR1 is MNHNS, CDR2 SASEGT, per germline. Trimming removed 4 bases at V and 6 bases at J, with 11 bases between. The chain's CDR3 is CASSVGNRDTQYF. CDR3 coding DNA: TGTGCCAGCAGTGTGGGGAATCGGGATACGCAGTATTTT.

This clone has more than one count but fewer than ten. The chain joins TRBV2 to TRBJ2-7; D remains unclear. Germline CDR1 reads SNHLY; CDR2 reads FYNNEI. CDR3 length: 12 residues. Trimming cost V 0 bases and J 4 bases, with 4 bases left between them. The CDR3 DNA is TGTGCCAGCAGTGAAGCGCCGTACGAGCAGTACTTC. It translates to CASSEAPYEQYF.

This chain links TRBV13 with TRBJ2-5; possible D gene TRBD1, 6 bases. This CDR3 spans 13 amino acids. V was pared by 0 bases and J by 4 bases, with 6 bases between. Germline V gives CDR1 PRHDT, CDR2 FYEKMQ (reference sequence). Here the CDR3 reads CASSLGGAETQYF. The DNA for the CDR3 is TGTGCCAGCAGCTTAGGGGGGGCAGAGACCCAGTACTTC.

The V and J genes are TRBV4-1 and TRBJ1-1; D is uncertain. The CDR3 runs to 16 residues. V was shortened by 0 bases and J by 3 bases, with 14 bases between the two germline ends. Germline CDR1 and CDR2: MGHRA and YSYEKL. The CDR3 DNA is TGCGCCAGCAGCCAAGACGGGATACAGAGGGACACTGAAGCTTTCTTT. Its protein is CASSQDGIQRDTEAFF.

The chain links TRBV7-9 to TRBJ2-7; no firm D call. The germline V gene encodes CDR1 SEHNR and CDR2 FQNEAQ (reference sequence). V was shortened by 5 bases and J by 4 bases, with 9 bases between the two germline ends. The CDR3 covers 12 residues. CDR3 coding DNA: TGTGCCAGCAGCGAACAGAAATACGAGCAGTACTTC. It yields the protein CASSEQKYEQYF.

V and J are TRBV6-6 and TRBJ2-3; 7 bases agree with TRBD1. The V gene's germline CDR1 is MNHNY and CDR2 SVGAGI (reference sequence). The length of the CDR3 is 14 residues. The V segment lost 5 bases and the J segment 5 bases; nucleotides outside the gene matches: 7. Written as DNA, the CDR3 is TGTGCCAGCAGTAATCCCTGGACAGGAGATACGCAGTATTTT. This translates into CASSNPWTGDTQYF.